Here is one T cell receptor beta chain with its context. The target antigen is unknown. This record comes from a study of T cell responses to AZD1222 COVID-19 vaccine. Study conclusions and caveats: Only six or seven AZD1222 recipients were seropositive at baseline.

Only in-frame clones appear in the TCRdb table, and some are missing; sequencing was by immunoSEQ multiplex PCR. The sample contains 45,000 to 55,000 clones, about 86% of which appear only once. This specimen consisted of peripheral blood, obtained 28 days after the second AZD1222 dose. The receptor was isolated from an adult who received the AZD1222 COVID-19 vaccine.

As DNA, the CDR3 is TGTGCCAGCAGTCGACAGGGTACTAATTCACCCCTCCACTTT. Its translation: CASSRQGTNSPLHF. The chain joins TRBV28 to TRBJ1-6; 7 bases match TRBD1. The CDR3 consists of 14 residues. CDR1 MDHEN and CDR2 SYDVKM come from the germline V gene. The V and J ends lost 5 bases and 6 bases, in that order; junction bases with no gene match: 4.